Following are 4 T cell receptor beta chains from one sample sequenced in a study of blood T cell repertoires in COVID-19. Repertoires were generated with immunoSEQ multiplex PCR, while TCRdb's copy carries only in-frame clones and drops some. The table has some 300,000 clones, more than 75% seen once. The specimen was PBMCs or T cells enriched from blood (not recorded which). These receptors came from a man aged 25-40 years who had recovered from COVID-19.

This chain links TRBV7-9 with TRBJ2-7, with 10 bases lining up with TRBD1. Germline V gene lookup returns CDR1 SEHNR and CDR2 FQNEAQ (reference sequence). There are 15 residues in the CDR3. Germline trimming cut 3 bases from V and 2 bases from J; bases unmatched to any gene: 4. DNA of the CDR3: TGTGCCAGCAGCTTGGGGGGGACAGGGGCCTACGAGCAGTACTTC. Protein product: CASSLGGTGAYEQYF.

This clone was observed a single time. The rearrangement joins TRBV7-9 to TRBJ1-6, with D hard to call. The CDR3 loop spans 14 amino acids. V lost 6 bases, J lost 13 bases, and 19 bases lay in between. Per the germline V gene, CDR1 is SEHNR and CDR2 is FQNEAQ (reference sequence). As DNA, the CDR3 is TGTGCCAGCAGGGAAATGGAGGGCGTGGGCCCCCTCCACTTT. As protein: CASREMEGVGPLHF.

This chain links TRBV11-2 with TRBJ2-3; 8 bases are a match to TRBD2. The CDR3 length is 16 residues. Losses at the gene ends were 4 bases for V and 5 bases for J; bases not matched to a gene: 11. Germline V gene sequence: CDR1 SGHAT, CDR2 FQNNGV. The DNA of the CDR3 is TGTGCCAGCAGCTCCCCCGAAGCGGGGGTTCAAGATACGCAGTATTTT. Its protein product is CASSSPEAGVQDTQYF.

The chain recombines TRBV7-2 with TRBJ2-1; TRBD2 matches 16 bases. This CDR3 spans 18 amino acids. The trim removed 4 bases at V and 2 bases at J, leaving 5 bases unmatched. Germline-derived CDR1 and CDR2 are SGHTA and FQGNSA. This CDR3 is CASSWGLAGGPTYNEQFF. Here the CDR3 DNA reads TGTGCCAGCAGCTGGGGACTAGCGGGGGGGCCCACCTACAATGAGCAGTTCTTC.